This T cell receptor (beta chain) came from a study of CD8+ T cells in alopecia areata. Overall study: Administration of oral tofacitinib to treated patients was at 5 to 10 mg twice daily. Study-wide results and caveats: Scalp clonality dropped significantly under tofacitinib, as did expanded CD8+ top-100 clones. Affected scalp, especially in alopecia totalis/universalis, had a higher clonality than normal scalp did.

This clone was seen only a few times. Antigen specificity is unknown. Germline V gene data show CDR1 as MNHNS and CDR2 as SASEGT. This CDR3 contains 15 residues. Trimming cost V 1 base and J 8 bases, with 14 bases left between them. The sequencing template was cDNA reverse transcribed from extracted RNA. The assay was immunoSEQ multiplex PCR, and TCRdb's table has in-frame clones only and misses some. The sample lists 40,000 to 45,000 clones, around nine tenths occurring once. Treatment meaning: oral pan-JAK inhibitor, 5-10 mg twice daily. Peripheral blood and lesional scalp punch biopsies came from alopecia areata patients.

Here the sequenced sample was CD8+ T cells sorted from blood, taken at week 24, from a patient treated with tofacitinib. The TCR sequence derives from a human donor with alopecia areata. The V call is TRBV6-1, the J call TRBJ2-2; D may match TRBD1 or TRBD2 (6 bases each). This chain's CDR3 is CASSEGYPGAGELFF. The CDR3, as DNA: TGTGCCAGCAGTGAAGGGTACCCGGGGGCAGGGGAGCTGTTTTTT.